This TCR beta chain emerged from a study of sequential checkpoint blockade in melanoma. About the study: Arm A got nivolumab then ipilimumab; arm B the reverse, 1:1.

Measured with immunoSEQ multiplex PCR; TCRdb has only the in-frame clones, and not every one. Seen here are about 18,000 clones, roughly four fifths observed once, and the top ten hold 30% to 40%. CDR3 length: 16 residues. V was pared by 2 bases and J by 6 bases, with 17 bases between. Germline CDR1 and CDR2: LGHNT and FRNRAP. As regards this clone: This same CDR3 is encoded by further DNA sequences in the sample.

Treatment specified: randomized to nivolumab then ipilimumab (arm A) or the reverse (arm B). None of the patients previously received DNA-damaging chemotherapy. Sorted cells were live CD3+CD8+, lacking CD19 and CD56, from PBMCs. This rearrangement joins TRBV12-5 to TRBJ1-5; possibly TRBD1 for D (6 bases). The sequenced sample was CD8+ T cells sorted from blood (inferred from file names), obtained from a patient given nivolumab and ipilimumab in sequence. This clonotype originated in a human donor with melanoma. The CDR3 DNA is TGTGCTAGTGGTTTGACCGAACAGGGTCCAATTCAGCCCCAGCATTTT. This sequence encodes CASGLTEQGPIQPQHF.